This T cell receptor beta chain appears in the sequencing data of a study of blood T cells in healthy people across ages. Primers used in a second PCR of about 6 to 11 cycles were a sample-barcoded 5' primer and a J-beta primer mix. TCRdb re-called the 5' RACE reads with MiXCR, one entry per CDR3 protein. Here the sample spans more than 1 million distinct CDR3 sequences, 40% to 45% being singletons. Germline V gene sequence: CDR1 SGHDT, CDR2 YYEEEE. The CDR3 length is 16 residues. The ends lost 2 bases at V and 8 bases at J; junction bases unmatched: 8. This clonotype has a handful of counts. The chain employs TRBV5-6 and TRBJ1-6; 9 bases are shared with TRBD1. This clonotype originated in a woman aged 55 to 70 in good health. Sequencing used blood. CDR3 sequence (DNA): TGTGCCAGCAGCTTCGGGACAGGGAATTTGCATTCACCCCTCCACTTT. Protein product: CASSFGTGNLHSPLHF.